The clone carrying this T cell receptor (beta chain) was observed a handful of times. The J segment lost 0 bases and the V segment lost 4 bases, leaving 2 bases of the junction unmatched. Germline assignment: CDR1 SQVTM and CDR2 ANQGSEA. The CDR3 has 15 amino acids. The data were obtained in a study of blood T cell repertoires in COVID-19. In the original workflow: Scientists estimated how many nucleated cells there were by amplifying reference gene primers. Assay used: immunoSEQ multiplex PCR; TCRdb lists only in-frame clones, some missing. The V and J calls and clone size are taken from that table; D and trimming were inferred from the DNA. The sample lists some 200,000 clones, 75% to 90% occurring once.

Sequenced material: peripheral blood. This receptor was obtained from an older woman with acute or convalescent COVID-19. This rearrangement joins TRBV29-1 to TRBJ2-2; 10 bases map to TRBD2. CDR3 amino acids: CSVGLAGANTGELFF. The CDR3 region has the DNA TGCAGCGTTGGTCTAGCGGGGGCGAACACCGGGGAGCTGTTTTTT.